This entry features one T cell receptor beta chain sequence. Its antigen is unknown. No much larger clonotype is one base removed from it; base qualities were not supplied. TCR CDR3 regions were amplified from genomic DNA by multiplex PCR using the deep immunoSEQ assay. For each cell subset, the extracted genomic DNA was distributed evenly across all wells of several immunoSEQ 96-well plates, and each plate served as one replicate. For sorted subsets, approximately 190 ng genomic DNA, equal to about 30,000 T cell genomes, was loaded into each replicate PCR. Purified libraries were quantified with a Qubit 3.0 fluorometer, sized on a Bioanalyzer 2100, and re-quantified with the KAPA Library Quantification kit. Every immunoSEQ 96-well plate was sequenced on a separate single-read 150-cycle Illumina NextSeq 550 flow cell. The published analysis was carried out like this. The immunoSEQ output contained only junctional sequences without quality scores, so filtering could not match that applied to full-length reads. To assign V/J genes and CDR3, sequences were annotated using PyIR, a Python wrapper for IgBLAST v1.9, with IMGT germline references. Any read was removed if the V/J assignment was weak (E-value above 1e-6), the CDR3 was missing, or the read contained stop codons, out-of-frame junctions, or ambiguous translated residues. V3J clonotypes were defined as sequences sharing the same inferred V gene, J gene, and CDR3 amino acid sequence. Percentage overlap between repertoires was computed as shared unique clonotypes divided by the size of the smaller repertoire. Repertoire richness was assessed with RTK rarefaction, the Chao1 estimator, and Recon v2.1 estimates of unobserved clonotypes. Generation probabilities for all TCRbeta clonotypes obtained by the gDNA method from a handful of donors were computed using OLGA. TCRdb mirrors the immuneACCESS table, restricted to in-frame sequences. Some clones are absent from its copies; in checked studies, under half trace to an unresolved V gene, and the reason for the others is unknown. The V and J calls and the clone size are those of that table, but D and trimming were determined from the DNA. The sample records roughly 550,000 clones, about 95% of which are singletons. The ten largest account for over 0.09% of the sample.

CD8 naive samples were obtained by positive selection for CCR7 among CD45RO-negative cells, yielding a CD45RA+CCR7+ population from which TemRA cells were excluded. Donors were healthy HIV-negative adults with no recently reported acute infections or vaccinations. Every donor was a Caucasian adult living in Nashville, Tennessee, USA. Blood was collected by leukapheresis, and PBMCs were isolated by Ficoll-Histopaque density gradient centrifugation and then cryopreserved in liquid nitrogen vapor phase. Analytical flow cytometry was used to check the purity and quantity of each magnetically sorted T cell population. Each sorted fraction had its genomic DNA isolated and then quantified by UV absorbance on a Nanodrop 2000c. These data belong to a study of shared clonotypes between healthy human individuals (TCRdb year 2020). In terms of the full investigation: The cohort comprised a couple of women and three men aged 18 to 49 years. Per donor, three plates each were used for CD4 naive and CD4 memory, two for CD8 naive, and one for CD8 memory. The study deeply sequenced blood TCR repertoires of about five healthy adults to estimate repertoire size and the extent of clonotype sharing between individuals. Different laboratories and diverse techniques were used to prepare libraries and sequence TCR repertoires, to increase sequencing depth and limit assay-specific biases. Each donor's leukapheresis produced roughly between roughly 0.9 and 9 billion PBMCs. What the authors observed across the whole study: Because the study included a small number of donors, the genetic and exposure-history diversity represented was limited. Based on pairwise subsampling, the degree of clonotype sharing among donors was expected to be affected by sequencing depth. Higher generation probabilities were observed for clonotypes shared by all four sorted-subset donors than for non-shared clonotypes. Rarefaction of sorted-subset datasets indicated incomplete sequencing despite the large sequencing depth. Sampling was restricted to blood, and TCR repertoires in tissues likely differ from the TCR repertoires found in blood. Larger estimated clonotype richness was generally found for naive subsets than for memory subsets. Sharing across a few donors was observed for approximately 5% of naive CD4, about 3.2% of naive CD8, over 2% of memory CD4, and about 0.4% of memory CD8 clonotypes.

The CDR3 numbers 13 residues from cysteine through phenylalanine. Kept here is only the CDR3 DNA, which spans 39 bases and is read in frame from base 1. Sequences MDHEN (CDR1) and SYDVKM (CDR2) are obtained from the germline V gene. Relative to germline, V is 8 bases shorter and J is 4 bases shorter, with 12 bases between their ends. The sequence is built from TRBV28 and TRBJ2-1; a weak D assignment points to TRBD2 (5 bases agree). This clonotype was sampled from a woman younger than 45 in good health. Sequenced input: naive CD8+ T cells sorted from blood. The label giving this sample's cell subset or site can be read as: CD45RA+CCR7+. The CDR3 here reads CASGSPSYNEQFF. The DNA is TGTGCCAGCGGGAGTCCTTCTTACAATGAGCAGTTCTTC.